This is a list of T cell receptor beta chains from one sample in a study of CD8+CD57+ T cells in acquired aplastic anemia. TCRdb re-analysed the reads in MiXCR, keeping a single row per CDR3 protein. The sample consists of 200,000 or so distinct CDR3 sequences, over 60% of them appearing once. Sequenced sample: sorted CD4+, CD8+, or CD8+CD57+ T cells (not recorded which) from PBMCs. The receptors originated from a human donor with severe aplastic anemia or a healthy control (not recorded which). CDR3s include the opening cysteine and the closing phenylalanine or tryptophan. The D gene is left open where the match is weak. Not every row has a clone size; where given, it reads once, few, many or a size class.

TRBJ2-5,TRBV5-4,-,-,TGTGCCAGCAGCCTGGCAGAGCAAGAGACCCAGTACTTC,CASSLAEQETQYF
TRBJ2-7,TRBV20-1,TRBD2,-,TGCAGTGCTAGTAGGGGACTAGCGGAATCCTACGAGCAGTACTTC,CSASRGLAESYEQYF
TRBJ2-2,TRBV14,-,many,TGTGCCAGCAGCCCAGTACACACCGGGGAGCTGTTTTTT,CASSPVHTGELFF
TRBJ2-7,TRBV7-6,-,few,TGTGCCAGCAGCTTAACGTCCAGTGCAGGCGAGCAGTACTTC,CASSLTSSAGEQYF
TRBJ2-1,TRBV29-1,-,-,TGCAGCGTTGAAGGCGGGACCTCCTACAATGAGCAGTTCTTC,CSVEGGTSYNEQFF
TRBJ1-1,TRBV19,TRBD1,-,TGTGCCAGTAGGGGGACAGGGGGAACTGAAGCTTTCTTT,CASRGTGGTEAFF
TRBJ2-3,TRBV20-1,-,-,TGCAGTGCTAGAATCCCCAGGTCTAGCACAGATACGCAGTATTTT,CSARIPRSSTDTQYF
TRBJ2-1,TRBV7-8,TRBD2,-,TGTGCCAGCAGCTTAGGGGCTAGCGGGGGGTACAATGAGCAGTTCTTC,CASSLGASGGYNEQFF
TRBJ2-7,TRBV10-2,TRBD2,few,TGCGCCAGCAGTGAGAGTCTAGCGGGAGGGCCTAAGTACGAGCAGTACTTC,CASSESLAGGPKYEQYF
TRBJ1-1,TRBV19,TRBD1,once,TGTGCCAGTAGAACGTACGACAGGGGGAGCACTGAAGCTTTCTTT,CASRTYDRGSTEAFF
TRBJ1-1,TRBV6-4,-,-,TGTGCCAGAACCAGTCCAGGGAGGGCGAACACTGAAGCTTTCTTT,CARTSPGRANTEAFF
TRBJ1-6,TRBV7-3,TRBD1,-,TGTGCCAGCAGCTTAGGACAGGGGAGTTCACCCCTCCACTTT,CASSLGQGSSPLHF
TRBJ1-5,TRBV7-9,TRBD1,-,TGTGCCAGCAGCTTAGCGCCAGGACAGGGAAATCAGCCCCAGCATTTT,CASSLAPGQGNQPQHF
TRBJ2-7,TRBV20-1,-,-,TGCAGTGCTAGAGCCGACGGGGGGCAGCAGTACTTC,CSARADGGQQYF
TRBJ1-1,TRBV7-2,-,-,TGTGCCAGCAGCTTAAGAGCGGTCCAGAACACTGAAGCTTTCTTT,CASSLRAVQNTEAFF
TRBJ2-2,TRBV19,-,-,TGTGCCAGTAGTTCCCCAGTGGGGGAGCTGTTTTTT,CASSSPVGELFF
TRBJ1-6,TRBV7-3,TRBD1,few,TGTGCCAGCAGCTTACACAGGGGAGTGTCACCCCTCCACTTT,CASSLHRGVSPLHF
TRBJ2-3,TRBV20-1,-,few,TGCAGTGCCTCAACACGTGGGGCAAGCACAGATACGCAGTATTTT,CSASTRGASTDTQYF
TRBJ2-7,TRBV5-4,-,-,TGTGCCAGCAGCTTTAAGGGCTACTCCTACGAGCAGTACTTC,CASSFKGYSYEQYF
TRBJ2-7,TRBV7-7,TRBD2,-,TGTGCTAGCAGCCTCAGACTAGCGGGAGTTGAAGAGCAGTACTTC,CASSLRLAGVEEQYF
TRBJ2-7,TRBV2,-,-,TGTGCCAGCAGTGGATGGGGGGTTAGCTCCTACGAGCAGTACTTC,CASSGWGVSSYEQYF
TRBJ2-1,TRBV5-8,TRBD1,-,TGTGCCAGCAGCTTGGACAGGGGGAACGGTGAGCAGTTCTTC,CASSLDRGNGEQFF
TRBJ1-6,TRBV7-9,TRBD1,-,TGTGCCAGCAGCTTAGCCAGGGGGCCTAATTCACCCCTCCACTTT,CASSLARGPNSPLHF
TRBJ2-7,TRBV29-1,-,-,TGCAGCAGTTTCGTGTACGGAGCCTACGAGCAGTACTTC,CSSFVYGAYEQYF
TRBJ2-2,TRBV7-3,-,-,TGTGCCAGCAGCTCGACACCGAACACCGGGGAGCTGTTTTTT,CASSSTPNTGELFF
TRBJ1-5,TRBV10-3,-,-,TGTGCCAGCAAGGGCGGAACCTTTCAGCCCCAGCATTTT,CASKGGTFQPQHF
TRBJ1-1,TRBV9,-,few,TGTGCCAGCAGCGTAGGTCCCTTAGTCCAGGGTGAAGCTTTCTTT,CASSVGPLVQGEAFF
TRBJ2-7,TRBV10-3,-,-,TGTGCCATCAGGGAAGAACGGGTGGCGCAGTACTTC,CAIREERVAQYF
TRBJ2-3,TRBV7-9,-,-,TGTGCCAGCAGCGCGACAGGTGGGGATACGCAGTATTTT,CASSATGGDTQYF
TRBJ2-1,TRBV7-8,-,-,TGTGCCAGCAGCTTTTCTGGGGGTCTCTACAATGAGCAGTTCTTC,CASSFSGGLYNEQFF
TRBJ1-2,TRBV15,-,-,TGTGCCACCAGCAGAGTCGGGACATCTACTGGCTACACCTTC,CATSRVGTSTGYTF
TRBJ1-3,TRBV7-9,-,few,TGTGCCAGCAGCTTGACAGCTGGAAACACCATATATTTT,CASSLTAGNTIYF
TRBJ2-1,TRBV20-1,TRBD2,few,TGCAGTGCTATACCCGGGACTAGCGGATACAATGAGCAGTTCTTC,CSAIPGTSGYNEQFF
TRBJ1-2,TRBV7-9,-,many,TGTGCCAGCAGCTTAGCTCCCGGCTACACCTTC,CASSLAPGYTF
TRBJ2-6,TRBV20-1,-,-,TGCAGTGCTACCCCGTTTGGGGCCAACGTCCTGACTTTC,CSATPFGANVLTF
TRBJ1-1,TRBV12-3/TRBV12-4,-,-,TGTGCCAGCAGGGCGGAGGCAGGGATCACTGAAGCTTTCTTT,CASRAEAGITEAFF
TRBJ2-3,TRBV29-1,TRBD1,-,TGCAGCGTCCTCGGGACAGGGATCCCTTTGGCGCAGTATTTT,CSVLGTGIPLAQYF
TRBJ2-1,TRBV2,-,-,TGTGCCAGCAGTGTTAGCGGCTCCTACAATGAGCAGTTCTTC,CASSVSGSYNEQFF
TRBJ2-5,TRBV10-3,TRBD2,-,TGTGCCATCAGTTTTACTAGCGCACCCCAGTACTTC,CAISFTSAPQYF
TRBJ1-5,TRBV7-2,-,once,TGTGCCAGCAGCTTACGGGAAGGGAGCAATCAGCCCCAGCATTTT,CASSLREGSNQPQHF
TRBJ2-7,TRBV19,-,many,TGTGCCACCGCGACCCCATACCGCTCCGAGCAGTACTTC,CATATPYRSEQYF
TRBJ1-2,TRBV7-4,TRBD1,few,TGTGCCAGCAGCTTACGACAGGGTGATGGCTACACCTTC,CASSLRQGDGYTF
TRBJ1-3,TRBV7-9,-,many,TGTGCCAGCAGCCAAGGCGGAGGTCCTGGAAACACCATATATTTT,CASSQGGGPGNTIYF
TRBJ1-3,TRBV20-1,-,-,TGCAGTGCTAGCGTTTGGCCAGATGGAAACACCATATATTTT,CSASVWPDGNTIYF